What follows are 8 T cell receptor beta chains derived from one specimen sequenced in a study of cytomegalovirus exposure and HLA in healthy donors. The PCR contained 60 Vbeta and 13 Jbeta primers. The data were produced by immunoSEQ multiplex PCR, yet TCRdb's version contains in-frame clones alone and is incomplete. The sample yields some 170,000 clones, around 76% seen once. Sample: PBMCs. Receptors were obtained from a girl aged 5 to 17 in good health and CMV-seropositive.

The chain is built from TRBV2 and TRBJ1-5; D might be TRBD1 (6 bases). CDR1 is SNHLY, CDR2 FYNNEI, per germline. CDR3 size: 13 residues. The V end lost 6 bases, the J end lost 7 bases, and 13 bases lay between the germline ends. For the CDR3, the DNA is TGTGCCAGCAGCCAAAGGGGGTCACAGCCCCAGCATTTT. It specifies CASSQRGSQPQHF.

J is TRBJ2-5 and V is TRBV5-4; D possibly corresponds to TRBD1 (6 bases). This CDR3 region has 14 residues. V was clipped by 4 bases and J by 5 bases, with 15 bases between them. The germline V gene has CDR1 SGHNT and CDR2 YYREEE (reference sequence). The CDR3 here is CASSVRGSRETQYF. The CDR3 nucleotides read TGTGCCAGCAGCGTCAGGGGTTCCAGGGAGACCCAGTACTTC.

The rearrangement links TRBV28 to TRBJ1-2, with a weak D call TRBD1 (6 bases). Germline V CDR1 and CDR2: MDHEN, SYDVKM. The V end lost 5 bases, the J end lost 4 bases, and 11 bases lay between the germline ends. The CDR3 length is 13 residues. CDR3 in amino acids: CASSQGTSYGYTF. DNA for the CDR3: TGTGCCAGCAGTCAAGGGACAAGCTATGGCTACACCTTC.

This clone was seen a handful of times. This chain connects TRBV11-2 to TRBJ2-7, with a weak D call TRBD1 (7 bases). The CDR3 has 14 residues. Germline-derived CDR1 and CDR2 are SGHAT and FQNNGV. Trimming pared 5 bases from V and 6 bases from J, leaving 17 bases between. CDR3 coding DNA: TGTGCCAGCAGCCCCAAGAGGAGGGGGCTCGAGCAGTACTTC. Translated, it gives CASSPKRRGLEQYF.

V and J are TRBV19 and TRBJ2-4; 7 bases align to TRBD2. CDR1 is LNHDA and CDR2 is SQIVND in the germline V gene (reference sequence). There are 17 residues in the CDR3. With V trimmed by 1 base and J by 0 bases, 6 bases remained unmatched. The CDR3 nucleotides are TGTGCCAGTAGTATAGTCGGGGAGGGGCTAGCCAAAAACATTCAGTACTTC. Encoded protein: CASSIVGEGLAKNIQYF.

The rearrangement uses TRBV2 and TRBJ1-2, with D possibly TRBD1 on 5 matching bases. CDR3 length: 13 amino acids. Germline assignment: CDR1 SNHLY and CDR2 FYNNEI. V was clipped by 4 bases and J by 8 bases, with 14 bases between them. The CDR3 loop is CASSVRGFRGYTF. The CDR3 coding sequence is TGTGCCAGCAGTGTCCGGGGGTTCCGAGGCTACACCTTC.

The genes are TRBV6-5 and TRBJ1-1; possibly TRBD1 for D (5 bases). The CDR3 consists of 14 residues. Germline V gives CDR1 MNHEY, CDR2 SVGAGI. The germline V and J ends were trimmed by 2 bases and 0 bases, with 7 bases remaining between them. The CDR3 here is CASSYRGLNTEAFF. The CDR3, as DNA: TGTGCCAGCAGTTACCGGGGGTTGAACACTGAAGCTTTCTTT.

The chain has TRBV4-1 and TRBJ2-7, with 9 bases fitting TRBD1. Germline assignment: CDR1 MGHRA and CDR2 YSYEKL. V shed 1 base, J shed 6 bases, and the junction held 7 bases outside the gene matches. The CDR3 sequence is 15 residues long. CDR3 in amino acids: CASSQVGTGMGEQYF. CDR3 nucleotides: TGCGCCAGCAGCCAAGTGGGGACAGGGATGGGCGAGCAGTACTTC.